This paragraph reports one T cell receptor (beta chain). What it recognizes is unknown. The sample originates from a study of cytomegalovirus exposure and HLA in healthy donors. Study-level information: The study placed 80% to 90% of its 398 genotyped donors in the Caucasian-associated ancestry cluster. Findings and caveats of the study: In a later analysis, an Asian-associated ancestry cluster reportedly showed fewer N-insertions than the roughly 730-donor mean.

Trimming took 10 bases from V and 1 from J, leaving 11 bases between them. The germline gives CDR1 MDHEN, CDR2 SYDVKM. The CDR3 sequence is 13 residues long. In the PCR, 60 Vbeta and 13 Jbeta primers were used. Measured with immunoSEQ multiplex PCR; TCRdb has only the in-frame clones, and not every one. The table records more than 100,000 clones, 79% of them present only once. The chain carries TRBV28 and TRBJ2-1; weak D call: TRBD1 (6 bases). The sample taken for sequencing was PBMCs. The TCR sequence derives from a man aged 45-65 years in good health and CMV-seropositive. For the CDR3, the DNA is TGTGCCATCCAGAGGGGGTCCTACAATGAGCAGTTCTTC. This encodes CAIQRGSYNEQFF.